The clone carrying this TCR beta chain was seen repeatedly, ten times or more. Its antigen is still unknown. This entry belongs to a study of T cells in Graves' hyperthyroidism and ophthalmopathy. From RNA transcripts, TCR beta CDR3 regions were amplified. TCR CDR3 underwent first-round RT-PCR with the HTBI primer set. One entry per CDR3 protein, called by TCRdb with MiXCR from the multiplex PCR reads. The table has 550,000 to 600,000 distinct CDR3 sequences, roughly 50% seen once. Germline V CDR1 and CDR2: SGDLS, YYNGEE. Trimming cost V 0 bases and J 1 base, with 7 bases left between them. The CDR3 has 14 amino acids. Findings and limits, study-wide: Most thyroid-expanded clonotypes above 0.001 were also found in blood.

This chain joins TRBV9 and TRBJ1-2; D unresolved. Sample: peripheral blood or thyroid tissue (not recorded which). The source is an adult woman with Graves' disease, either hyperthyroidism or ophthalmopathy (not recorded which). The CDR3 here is CASSVDVDNYGYTF. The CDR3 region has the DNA TGTGCCAGCAGCGTAGATGTCGATAACTATGGCTACACCTTC.